This TCR beta chain comes out of a study of blood T cell repertoires in COVID-19. Study at large: PBMCs, B-cell-depleted T cells, or T cells provided the cDNA or gDNA that made up the material.

As processed by the authors: Amplification from reference gene primers served as the basis for estimated nucleated cell counts. Clones were sequenced by immunoSEQ multiplex PCR, and TCRdb holds only the in-frame ones, with some missing. That table supplies the V and J calls and clone size; D and trimming were determined from the DNA. The table shows some 380,000 clones, with around 90% occurring only once. Germline-derived CDR1 and CDR2 are SGHTA and FQGNSA. Trimming left V 7 bases short and J 2 bases short, with 14 bases between. This CDR3 has 14 residues. Participant ages covered about 18 to 89 years across about two dozen US areas. Self-reported history from a screening survey and questionnaire set each donor's cohort.

The chain uses TRBV7-2 and TRBJ2-5; tentatively, D is TRBD1 (5 bases). The origin of this receptor is a woman in her forties with acute COVID-19. Sequences were obtained from PBMCs or T cells enriched from blood (not recorded which). CDR3: CASKADTGQETQYF. The CDR3 bases are TGTGCCAGCAAGGCGGACACTGGGCAAGAGACCCAGTACTTC. Looking up the rest from reference TRBV7-2 and TRBJ2-5 gives the full variable domain: GAGVSQSPSNKVTEKGKDVELRCDPISGHTALYWYRQSLGQGLEFLIYFQGNSAPDKSGLPSDRFSAERTGGSVSTLTIQRTQQEDSAVYLCASKADTGQETQYFGPGTRLLVL.